The sequence of this T cell receptor beta chain was determined in a study of beta chain features in type 1 diabetes. About the research overall: Examination covered roughly 100,000,000 sorted cells spanning all samples. Study-wide findings and caveats: Patients' naive, central memory and Treg TCRB repertoires seemed closer to one another than those of healthy donors.

Germline-derived CDR1 and CDR2 are SGDLS and YYNGEE. This CDR3 contains 13 residues. After removal of 0 bases from V and 6 bases from J, the junction contained 2 bases not matched to a gene. Averaging approximately 120 mL, one heparinised blood draw came from each individual donor. The sample holds a few counts of this clone. Its antigen remains unknown. The authors reverse transcribed all of the isolated RNA, so sequencing captured expressed TCRB transcripts. Reads from naive, central memory and regulatory T cell samples averaged about 3.9 million. Repertoires were generated with immunoSEQ multiplex PCR, while TCRdb's copy carries only in-frame clones and drops some. The sample yields roughly 230,000 clones, 9.6% seen once.

This TCR came from a woman between 18 and 30 years old in good health. The sample comprised naive CD4+ T cells from blood. This sequence joins TRBV9 and TRBJ1-1, with 7 bases that match TRBD1. The CDR3 bases are TGTGCCAGCAGCGTAGCCACAGGGGCTGAAGCTTTCTTT. This gives the protein CASSVATGAEAFF. Filled out from reference TRBV9 and TRBJ1-1, the complete variable domain reads DSGVTQTPKHLITATGQRVTLRCSPRSGDLSVYWYQQSLDQGLQFLIQYYNGEERAKGNILERFSAQQFPDLHSELNLSSLELGDSALYFCASSVATGAEAFFGQGTRLTVV.